Listed here are 29 T cell receptor beta chains from one sample, sequenced in a study of vaccination and CD4 T cells after COVID-19. With the Oncomine TCR Beta short-read assay, DNA from cultured CD4+ T cells was sequenced. TCRdb fed the PCR reads into MiXCR, producing one record per CDR3 protein. The table shows thousands of distinct CDR3 sequences, with less than 75% occurring only once. For these TCRs, the target antigens are not known. Treatment in this sample: approximately 11-day PBMC culture with coronavirus spike peptide pools or control peptides (ViraFEST assay). Sequenced: CD4+ T cells from blood, cultured in vitro. These TCRs come from a human donor who had recovered from COVID-19.

This sequence joins TRBV11-2 and TRBJ1-1; possible D gene TRBD1, 5 bases. The CDR3 extends over 12 amino acids. V shed 1 base and J shed 9 bases, with 9 bases lying between them. CDR1 and CDR2 from the germline V gene are SGHAT and FQNNGV. The CDR3 region has the DNA TGTGCCAGCAGCTTAGCCCCAGGGAAAGCTTTCTTT. Its translation: CASSLAPGKAFF.

This chain links TRBV20-1 with TRBJ1-6; D remains ambiguous. The germline V gene encodes CDR1 DFQATT and CDR2 SNEGSKA (reference sequence). Trimming stripped 4 bases from V and 8 bases from J, with 21 bases between. The CDR3 covers 16 residues. This chain's CDR3 is CSATPHTNLLDSPLHF. The CDR3 coding sequence is TGCAGTGCTACCCCTCACACGAATCTCTTGGATTCACCCCTCCACTTT.

This clonotype has only a few counts. This chain's CDR3 is CASSLGQGSRYGYTF. As DNA, the CDR3 is TGTGCCAGCAGCTTAGGACAGGGCTCTAGATATGGCTACACCTTC. The chain is built from TRBV7-2 and TRBJ1-2, with TRBD1 identical over 7 bases. Germline V gene sequence: CDR1 SGHTA, CDR2 FQGNSA. V lost 1 base, J lost 5 bases, and 7 bases stayed unmatched. The CDR3 has 15 residues.

The DNA of the CDR3 is TGTGCGATCTCCAATAGCAATCAGCCCCAGCATTTT. Protein product: CAISNSNQPQHF. V usage is TRBV24-1 and J usage is TRBJ1-5; unclear D gene. This CDR3 comprises 12 residues. From germline, CDR1 is KGHDR and CDR2 SFDVKD.

This clonotype was seen once. In DNA, the CDR3 is TGCAGTGCTAGGGTACCCGGGCCCTGGGACGAAAAACTGTTTTTT. Translating gives CSARVPGPWDEKLFF. The chain joins TRBV20-1 to TRBJ1-4; TRBD1 is a possible D gene (5 bases). Germline CDR1 reads DFQATT; CDR2 reads SNEGSKA (reference sequence). Trimming took 3 bases from V and 8 from J, leaving 19 bases between them. This CDR3 is 15 amino acids long.

V usage is TRBV20-1 and J usage is TRBJ1-5, with a possible D match to TRBD1 (6 bases). Germline V gene sequence: CDR1 DFQATT, CDR2 SNEGSKA (reference sequence). Deletions cut 3 bases from V and 6 bases from J, with 18 bases between. This CDR3 has 15 amino acids. CDR3 protein: CSASSRGGATQPQHF. The CDR3 bases are TGCAGTGCTAGTTCTAGGGGGGGGGCTACTCAGCCCCAGCATTTT.

This chain uses TRBV28 with TRBJ2-5, with 8 bases matching TRBD2. Germline V gene sequence: CDR1 MDHEN, CDR2 SYDVKM. The V segment lost 1 base and the J segment 13 bases; nucleotides outside the gene matches: 11. The CDR3 length is 14 residues. CDR3 in amino acids: CASSLSLRGGSRYF. As DNA, the CDR3 is TGTGCCAGCAGTTTATCCCTTCGGGGGGGGAGTCGGTACTTC.

The rearrangement links TRBV20-1 to TRBJ1-2; a possible D gene is TRBD1 (6 bases). Between the trimmed V and J ends, which lost 3 bases and 4 bases, there was a span of 9 bases. This CDR3 spans 12 amino acids. Germline loops: CDR1 DFQATT, CDR2 SNEGSKA (reference sequence). The CDR3 loop reads CSARGAGYGYTF. The CDR3 DNA reads as TGCAGTGCTAGGGGGGCCGGCTATGGCTACACCTTC.

This clonotype has a handful of counts. The chain couples TRBV6-1 to TRBJ2-5; 12 bases are a match to TRBD1. This CDR3 contains 19 residues. Germline values: CDR1 MNHNS, CDR2 SASEGT. Trimming removed 0 bases from V and 5 bases from J; junction bases left unmatched: 13. CDR3 sequence reads: CASSEALRFGDRGLETQYF. The CDR3, as DNA: TGTGCCAGCAGTGAAGCGCTTCGGTTTGGGGACAGGGGGCTGGAGACCCAGTACTTC.

The chain recombines TRBV7-2 with TRBJ2-7; possibly TRBD1 for D (6 bases). V was shortened by 1 base and J by 5 bases, with 15 bases between the two germline ends. CDR1 SGHTA and CDR2 FQGNSA come from the germline V gene. The CDR3 covers 15 residues. The CDR3 here is CASSLGPGQGNEQYF. The CDR3 nucleotides are TGTGCCAGCAGCTTAGGGCCGGGACAAGGAAACGAGCAGTACTTC.

This clonotype came up once. The gene calls are TRBV15 and TRBJ2-7; D ambiguous. The CDR3 length is 18 residues. The ends were cut back, 0 bases at V and 0 bases at J, with 18 bases in the middle. Looked up from germline, CDR1 is LNHNV and CDR2 is YYDKDF (reference sequence). CDR3 DNA sequence: TGTGCCACCAGCAGAGATTGGAAAGGGCCTTACAGCTCCTACGAGCAGTACTTC. Protein: CATSRDWKGPYSSYEQYF.

This clonotype was found a few times. The chain employs TRBV27 and TRBJ2-5; TRBD1 matches 11 bases. Unmatched junction bases numbered 10, after V lost 6 bases and J lost 1 base. The CDR3 runs 17 residues. CDR1 is MNHEY and CDR2 is SMNVEV in the germline V gene (reference sequence). CDR3 in DNA: TGTGCCAGCAGCCCGGGAGTCGGGACAGGGGGCCAAGAGACCCAGTACTTC. Its translation: CASSPGVGTGGQETQYF.

This chain joins TRBV30 and TRBJ1-2; the D gene is possibly TRBD1 (5 bases). The CDR3 has 12 amino acids. CDR1 and CDR2 (germline): GTSNPN, SVGIG (reference sequence). V lost 3 bases, J lost 1 base, and 6 bases lay in between. The DNA of the CDR3 is TGTGCCTGGAGAGGGGTTAACTATGGCTACACCTTC. It specifies CAWRGVNYGYTF.

J is TRBJ1-1 and V is TRBV20-1; D not certain. V dropped 4 bases and J dropped 1 base, with 13 bases sitting between them. From germline, CDR1 is DFQATT and CDR2 SNEGSKA (reference sequence). This CDR3 spans 14 amino acids. The CDR3 bases are TGCAGTGCTAAGACCCTTCCCGCGAACACTGAAGCTTTCTTT. Its translation: CSAKTLPANTEAFF.

V usage is TRBV6-5 and J usage is TRBJ1-2, with no clear D. V was shortened by 2 bases and J by 4 bases, with 14 bases between the two germline ends. CDR1 and CDR2 from the germline V gene are MNHEY and SVGAGI. The length of the CDR3 is 15 residues. CDR3 sequence reads: CASSYPAAVGYGYTF. CDR3 bases: TGTGCCAGCAGTTACCCGGCTGCAGTTGGCTATGGCTACACCTTC.

The chain couples TRBV20-1 to TRBJ2-7; TRBD2 matches at 7 bases. This CDR3 comprises 14 residues. Looked up from germline, CDR1 is DFQATT and CDR2 is SNEGSKA (reference sequence). V was clipped by 2 bases and J by 2 bases; unmatched bases: 6. As DNA, the CDR3 is TGCAGTGCTAGATCGGGGGGAGCGACCTACGAGCAGTACTTC. It encodes CSARSGGATYEQYF.

The chain uses TRBV27 and TRBJ1-2, with a tentative D call TRBD1 (5 bases). Germline loops: CDR1 MNHEY, CDR2 SMNVEV (reference sequence). Deletions cut 5 bases from V and 8 bases from J, with 12 bases between. The CDR3 covers 12 residues. The CDR3 DNA sequence: TGTGCCAGCAGTCCCCAGGGAGAGGGCTACACCTTC. Encoded protein: CASSPQGEGYTF.

The CDR3 region has the DNA TGTGCCAGCAGACTCCCGGCAGGGGGCCTCACTGAAGCTTTCTTT. It specifies CASRLPAGGLTEAFF. V and J are TRBV28 and TRBJ1-1; 8 bases fit TRBD1. The germline V gene has CDR1 MDHEN and CDR2 SYDVKM. V shed 6 bases and J 4 bases; nucleotides not matched to a gene: 10. The CDR3 totals 15 residues.

The chain employs TRBV9 and TRBJ2-2; no clear D. Deletions cut 4 bases from V and 6 bases from J, with 13 bases between. CDR1 is SGDLS and CDR2 is YYNGEE in the germline V gene. The length of the CDR3 is 14 residues. CDR3 sequence: CASSPERRSGELFF. The CDR3 DNA is TGTGCCAGCAGCCCCGAGAGGCGGTCCGGGGAGCTGTTTTTT.

The chain carries TRBV7-2 and TRBJ2-2, with TRBD1 as a possible D gene (7 bases). Germline V CDR1 and CDR2: SGHTA, FQGNSA. Deletions cut 6 bases from V and 6 bases from J, with 23 bases between. The CDR3 is 17 amino acids. This CDR3 reads CASRSADRAGGPGELFF. DNA of the CDR3: TGTGCCAGCAGAAGTGCCGATCGGGCAGGGGGGCCCGGGGAGCTGTTTTTT.

This clonotype was seen a handful of times. V and J are TRBV7-9 and TRBJ2-5, with no clear D. CDR3 length: 13 residues. Deletions cut 2 bases from V and 2 bases from J, with 6 bases between. In germline, CDR1 is SEHNR, CDR2 FQNEAQ (reference sequence). The CDR3 DNA reads as TGTGCCAGCAGCTTACTCGCACAAGAGACCCAGTACTTC. The encoded protein is CASSLLAQETQYF.

The J gene is TRBJ2-1, the V gene TRBV19; 12 bases align to TRBD2. The germline gives CDR1 LNHDA, CDR2 SQIVND (reference sequence). The V segment lost 10 bases and the J segment 8 bases; nucleotides outside the gene matches: 24. The CDR3 consists of 19 residues. The CDR3 sequence: CATTDRGPGLAGSPDEQFF. CDR3 nucleotides: TGTGCCACTACCGACAGGGGCCCGGGACTAGCGGGCTCGCCCGATGAGCAGTTCTTC.

The J gene is TRBJ1-3, the V gene TRBV5-8; D is possibly TRBD1 (6 bases). This CDR3 has 15 residues. Between the trimmed V and J ends, which lost 5 bases and 5 bases, there was a span of 17 bases. Germline V lookup: CDR1 SGHTS, CDR2 YDEGEE. The CDR3 is CASRSGAASRNTIYF. CDR3 nucleotide sequence: TGTGCCAGCAGGTCGGGGGCCGCTTCACGAAACACCATATATTTT.

The rearrangement uses TRBV27 and TRBJ1-1; a weak D match, TRBD1 (5 bases). The CDR3 has 14 residues. V dropped 5 bases and J dropped 1 base, with 11 bases sitting between them. Germline lookup yields CDR1 MNHEY and CDR2 SMNVEV (reference sequence). The chain's CDR3 is CASSQGDGNTEAFF. For the CDR3, the DNA is TGTGCCAGCAGTCAAGGGGACGGGAACACTGAAGCTTTCTTT.

This chain uses TRBV27 with TRBJ1-6; 10 nucleotides line up with TRBD1. There are 20 residues in the CDR3. CDR1 and CDR2 (germline): MNHEY, SMNVEV (reference sequence). The V segment lost 5 bases and the J segment 0 bases; nucleotides outside the gene matches: 13. Written as DNA, the CDR3 is TGTGCCAGCAGTCAGCCCAGGGACAGGGGCCTGAGCTCCTATAATTCACCCCTCCACTTT. This encodes CASSQPRDRGLSSYNSPLHF.

This chain joins TRBV15 and TRBJ1-2; maybe TRBD1 (5 bases). Germline CDR1 is LNHNV and CDR2 is YYDKDF (reference sequence). With 2 bases removed from V and 6 bases from J, the gap between germline ends came to 10 bases. This CDR3 is built from 13 residues. CDR3 bases: TGTGCCACCAGCAGATCACCCAGGGATGGCTACACCTTC. It translates to CATSRSPRDGYTF.

V is TRBV20-1 and J is TRBJ1-2; D is undetermined. Germline CDR1 is DFQATT and CDR2 is SNEGSKA (reference sequence). Trimming removed 6 bases at V and 3 bases at J, with 20 bases between. The CDR3 has 15 residues. The CDR3 here is CSAEPMGWADYGYTF. CDR3 DNA: TGCAGTGCCGAGCCCATGGGCTGGGCTGACTATGGCTACACCTTC.

The chain recombines TRBV11-1 with TRBJ2-1; a possible D gene is TRBD2 (6 bases). CDR1 is SGHAT and CDR2 is FQDESV in the germline V gene (reference sequence). Trimming cost V 4 bases and J 7 bases, with 20 bases left between them. The length of the CDR3 is 16 residues. The CDR3: CASSSDFAGSRNEQFF. The DNA for the CDR3 is TGTGCCAGCAGCTCCGACTTTGCGGGATCTCGGAATGAGCAGTTCTTC.

The chain has TRBV6-1 and TRBJ1-2; D possibly corresponds to TRBD1 (5 bases). Trimming stripped 7 bases from V and 9 bases from J, with 15 bases between. Looked up from germline, CDR1 is MNHNS and CDR2 is SASEGT. The CDR3 contains 12 residues. The CDR3 nucleotides read TGTGCCAGCACCGTGGACAAGTATAGCTACACCTTC. Its protein product is CASTVDKYSYTF.